These 28 T cell receptor beta chains were all obtained from the same sample, sequenced in a study of CD8+ T cells in alopecia areata. Extracted from the samples, RNA was reverse transcribed into cDNA to serve as the sequencing template. The table came from immunoSEQ multiplex PCR; TCRdb's copy has only in-frame clones and leaves some out. The profile covers 1,500 to 2,000 clones, none occurring a single time. The material sequenced was skin. The receptors shown here come from a C3H/HeJ mouse with alopecia areata. MHC haplotype here: H2-k.

This clone has a handful of counts. Gene names are mouse gene names. The read finishes 4 residues shy of the CDR3 end, and the germline J gene is used to complete it. The chain joins TRBV13-3 to TRBJ2-7, with 7 bases matching TRBD2. Trimming removed 2 bases from V and 3 bases from J; junction bases left unmatched: 5. Germline V lookup: CDR1 NNHDY, CDR2 SYVADS. This CDR3 has 14 amino acids. The CDR3 loop reads CASSEYGGVYEQYF. Partial CDR3 DNA: TGTGCCAGCAGTGAATACGGGGGGGTCTAT.

Regarding this clone: A much larger clone lies a single base off, so this may be a read error. Mouse gene names and germline throughout. The CDR3 spells CASSRDSANSDYTF. The sequenced CDR3 bases are TGTGCCAGCAGCCGGGACAGTGCAAACTCC. The gene calls are TRBV4 and TRBJ1-2; 7 bases are shared with TRBD1. The read is 4 residues too short to cover the CDR3 end, so that end is filled in from the germline J gene. Losses at the gene ends were 5 bases for V and 0 bases for J; bases not matched to a gene: 3. The CDR3 loop spans 14 amino acids. Germline V lookup: CDR1 LGHDT, CDR2 YNNKQL (reference sequence).

This clone has ten or more counts. The genes are named according to mouse. The read ends 4 residues before the CDR3 terminus; that terminus is restored from the germline J gene. The V gene is TRBV14, the J gene TRBJ2-3, with a possible D match to TRBD1 (5 bases). Trimming removed 4 bases from V and 0 bases from J, with 12 bases in between. This CDR3 is 15 amino acids long. Looked up from germline, CDR1 is SGHDT and CDR2 is FRDEAV. The CDR3 bases that were read are TGTGCCAGCAGTCCCGGACATTCTAGTGCAGAA. Translation gives CASSPGHSSAE. The full CDR3 is CASSPGHSSAETLYF.

This clone was seen at least ten times. The listed genes are named as in mouse. With the read ending 4 residues before the CDR3 end, the germline J gene is used to fill in that end. The rearrangement links TRBV5 to TRBJ2-3; 10 bases match TRBD2. Germline V gene sequence: CDR1 LGHNA, CDR2 YNLKQL (reference sequence). V trimming: 0 bases; J trimming: 0 bases; junction bases outside the gene matches: 6. The CDR3 contains 18 residues. Partial CDR3 DNA: TGTGCCAGCAGCCAAGATCTGGACTGGGGGTCTAGTGCAGAA. Translation: CASSQDLDWGSSAE. The full CDR3 sequence reads CASSQDLDWGSSAETLYF.

This clone was seen at least ten times. Gene names follow the mouse nomenclature. Read sequence stops 4 residues before the CDR3 end, and the germline J gene provides the missing end. J is TRBJ2-5 and V is TRBV13-2; the match to TRBD1 covers 8 bases. Germline loops: CDR1 NNHNN, CDR2 SYGAGS (reference sequence). The CDR3 sequence is 13 residues long. CDR3 DNA, as far as it was read: TGTGCCAGCGGTGATCGGACAGGGGAC. Its protein is CASGDRTGD. The whole CDR3 sequence is CASGDRTGDTQYF.

This clone was counted a few times. Germline and genes: mouse. The observed sequence ends 4 residues before the CDR3 terminus, with the missing tail filled in from the germline J gene. This sequence joins TRBV19 and TRBJ2-1; D is ambiguous. CDR1 is FNHDT and CDR2 is SITEND in the germline V gene (reference sequence). V lost 1 base and J 1 base, leaving 3 bases between the germline ends. CDR3 length: 13 amino acids. The sequenced CDR3 bases are TGTGCCAGCAGTATATTGAACTATGCT. Amino acids: CASSILNYA. The CDR3 reads in full as CASSILNYAEQFF.

This clone is classed as medium-sized. Genes and germline are mouse. The read gets to within 4 residues of the CDR3 end, and the germline J gene fills in the rest. Other DNA sequences in this specimen translate into the identical CDR3. The chain joins TRBV14 to TRBJ2-4; 9 bases fit TRBD2. This CDR3 has 14 amino acids. The V gene end was trimmed by 3 bases and the J gene end by 3 bases; junction bases not matched to a gene: 2. Germline-derived CDR1 and CDR2 are SGHDT and FRDEAV. CDR3 DNA (partial): TGTGCCAGCAGTTCCGGGACTGGGCAAAAC. This encodes CASSSGTGQN. The entire CDR3 is CASSSGTGQNTLYF.

This clone has a handful of counts. Here the gene names and germline are mouse. The missing CDR3 end, 4 residues past where the read stops, is filled in from the germline J gene. The rearrangement uses TRBV2 and TRBJ1-2; tentative D call: TRBD1 (5 bases). This CDR3 is 16 amino acids long. Germline V gene lookup returns CDR1 LGHNA and CDR2 YSYQKL. Trimming removed 0 bases at V and 0 bases at J, with 11 bases between. The CDR3 sequence is CASSQDGQGSNSDYTF. CDR3 bases read: TGTGCCAGCAGCCAAGATGGGCAGGGATCAAACTCC.

In this sample, this clone turned up a few times. Gene names are mouse gene names. CDR3 in amino acids: CASRGDRGNQDTQYF. The part of the CDR3 DNA that was read is TGTGCCAGCAGGGGGGACAGGGGTAACCAAGAC. This rearrangement joins TRBV13-1 to TRBJ2-5, with TRBD1 matching over 10 bases. The CDR3 is cut off 4 residues early in the read; its end comes from the germline J gene. CDR1 and CDR2 (germline): NSHNY, SYGAGN. After removal of 5 bases from V and 0 bases from J, the junction contained 3 bases not matched to a gene. The CDR3 sequence is 15 residues long.

As concerns this clone: The gene symbols are mouse symbols. The read gets to within 4 residues of the CDR3 end, and the germline J gene fills in the rest. J is TRBJ2-2 and V is TRBV13-1, with 11 nucleotides matching TRBD2. The CDR3 extends over 15 amino acids. Trimming took 4 bases from V and 3 from J; bases not matched to a gene: 2. Germline V gene sequence: CDR1 NSHNY, CDR2 SYGAGN. CDR3 DNA, as far as it was read: TGTGCCAGCAGTACTGGGGGGGCGGACACCGGG. Translated, it gives CASSTGGADTG. The CDR3, in full, reads CASSTGGADTGQLYF.

This clone was detected many times. Gene and germline names: mouse. The CDR3 end falls 3 residues outside the read, so it is completed with the germline J gene. The chain links TRBV5 to TRBJ1-6; TRBD1 might be the D (6 bases). TRBJ1-6 is known as an ORF, though its function is uncertain. The ends were cut back, 1 base at V and 0 bases at J, with 7 bases in the middle. The CDR3 consists of 16 residues. The germline gives CDR1 LGHNA, CDR2 YNLKQL (reference sequence). The part of the CDR3 DNA that was read is TGTGCCAGCAGCCAAGCAGGGGATTCCTATAATTCGCCC. The encoded protein is CASSQAGDSYNSP. The entire CDR3 protein reads CASSQAGDSYNSPLYF.

This clone was recorded at least ten times. All gene names here are mouse names. The read ends 4 residues early relative to the CDR3; the germline J gene fills the gap. This rearrangement joins TRBV12-1 to TRBJ2-7, with D possibly TRBD2 on 6 matching bases. Trimming stripped 2 bases from V and 0 bases from J, with 10 bases between. The CDR3 extends over 14 amino acids. Germline CDR1 and CDR2: SGHSN and HYEKVE. The sequenced part of the CDR3 DNA is TGTGCCAGCTCTCGGACTGTGAGCTCCTAT. Encoded protein: CASSRTVSSY. The whole CDR3 sequence reads CASSRTVSSYEQYF.

Worth noting for this clone: Gene names and germline refer to mouse. The missing CDR3 end, 4 residues past where the read stops, is filled in from the germline J gene. The rearrangement joins TRBV19 to TRBJ2-4; tentatively, D is TRBD1 (7 bases). V was pared by 2 bases and J by 3 bases, with 10 bases between. From germline, CDR1 is FNHDT and CDR2 SITEND (reference sequence). This CDR3 has 14 residues. Incomplete CDR3 DNA: TGTGCCAGCAGTATTGGGGGACAGCAAAAC. Protein sequence: CASSIGGQQN. The full-length CDR3 reads as CASSIGGQQNTLYF.

The table lists this clone with many counts. Mouse germline and gene names are used. The read ends 4 residues before the CDR3 terminus; that terminus is restored from the germline J gene. The genes are TRBV1 and TRBJ2-3; no firm D call. There are 15 residues in the CDR3. Germline loops: CDR1 NSQYPW, CDR2 LRSPGD (reference sequence). Trimming removed 0 bases at V and 1 base at J, with 8 bases between. Here the CDR3 reads CTCSADQRGAETLYF. The sequenced CDR3 bases are TGCACCTGCAGTGCAGATCAGAGGGGTGCAGAA.

This clone was seen a handful of times. The genes are named according to mouse. The CDR3 end falls 4 residues outside the read, so it is completed with the germline J gene. The V gene is TRBV16, the J gene TRBJ2-1; 8 positions agree with TRBD1. There are 17 residues in the CDR3. CDR1 is SGHSA and CDR2 is FRNQAP in the germline V gene. Trimming removed 0 bases from V and 5 bases from J; junction bases left unmatched: 9. The sequenced part of the CDR3 DNA is TGTGCAAGCAGCTTAGATATCGGTGCAGGGGGCGATGCT. Amino acid sequence: CASSLDIGAGGDA. The entire CDR3 sequence reads CASSLDIGAGGDAEQFF.

This clone showed up many times. The genes and germline here are from mouse. The DNA ends 4 residues before the CDR3 does, and the rest of the CDR3 is filled in from the germline J gene. This sequence joins TRBV13-2 and TRBJ1-1; TRBD1 is a possible D gene (6 bases). Germline V gene sequence: CDR1 NNHNN, CDR2 SYGAGS (reference sequence). The CDR3 covers 14 residues. CDR3 DNA, as far as it was read: TGTGCCAGCGTTCGACTGGGGGGGCGAAGA. It encodes CASVRLGGRR. The full CDR3 protein is CASVRLGGRREVFF.

Comments on this clone: All gene names here are mouse names. The read finishes 4 residues shy of the CDR3 end, and the germline J gene is used to complete it. V gene TRBV13-2 combines with J gene TRBJ2-5, with TRBD2 identical over 7 bases. Germline values: CDR1 NNHNN, CDR2 SYGAGS (reference sequence). CDR3 length equals 14 residues. CDR3 DNA, as far as it was read: TGTGCCAGCGGTGACTGGGGGAAAGGGGAC. It encodes CASGDWGKGD. The complete CDR3 sequence is CASGDWGKGDTQYF.

This clone was seen a few times. Mouse gene names apply. The read terminates 4 residues before the CDR3 end, so the remaining end is supplied by the germline J gene. The rearrangement uses TRBV13-3 and TRBJ2-7, with D tentatively TRBD2 (6 bases). This CDR3 spans 15 amino acids. Germline values: CDR1 NNHDY, CDR2 SYVADS. The covered CDR3 bases are TGTGCCAGCAGTGATTACGGCTGGGGTCTATAT. It encodes CASSDYGWGLY. The full CDR3 protein reads CASSDYGWGLYEQYF.

There are many counts of this clone. The gene symbols are mouse symbols. The read ends 4 residues shy of where the CDR3 ends; the end is completed using the germline J gene. V and J are TRBV1 and TRBJ2-1, with D tentatively TRBD1 (6 bases). This CDR3 is built from 15 residues. The V and J ends lost 0 bases and 6 bases respectively, with 12 bases between them. CDR1 is NSQYPW, CDR2 LRSPGD, per germline (reference sequence). CDR3 protein: CTCSADSRGVAEQFF. CDR3 DNA (partial): TGCACCTGCAGTGCAGATTCCAGGGGCGTTGCT.

This clone was observed a handful of times. Gene names refer to mouse genes. With the read ending 4 residues before the CDR3 end, the germline J gene is used to fill in that end. This rearrangement joins TRBV13-1 to TRBJ2-7; 7 nucleotides align to TRBD2. The V gene's germline CDR1 is NSHNY and CDR2 SYGAGN. The CDR3 has 15 residues. V lost 0 bases to trimming and J lost 0 bases; unmatched junction nucleotides: 3. Partial CDR3 DNA: TGTGCCAGCAGTGATGTACTGGGGAGCTCCTAT. Translating gives CASSDVLGSSY. The full-length CDR3 reads as CASSDVLGSSYEQYF.

This clone has more than one count but fewer than ten. The genes are named according to mouse. The read halts 4 residues ahead of the CDR3 end, with the missing end drawn from the germline J gene. The V call is TRBV1, the J call TRBJ1-1; 7 bases fit TRBD1. Germline CDR1 reads NSQYPW; CDR2 reads LRSPGD (reference sequence). CDR3 length equals 14 residues. J was trimmed by 4 bases and V by 0 bases; bases with no gene match: 2. CDR3 amino acids: CTCSADRQGTEVFF. CDR3 bases read: TGCACCTGCAGTGCAGATCGACAGGGCACA.

This clone is classed as medium-sized. Any gene name here is a mouse gene name. The CDR3 extends 4 residues past the end of the read, so its final part is completed from the germline J gene. V usage is TRBV13-2 and J usage is TRBJ1-1, with TRBD1 matching 7 bases. The CDR3 has 15 residues. CDR1 is NNHNN and CDR2 is SYGAGS in the germline V gene (reference sequence). Unmatched junction bases numbered 4, after V lost 2 bases and J lost 0 bases. The sequenced part of the CDR3 DNA is TGTGCCAGCGGTGAGCCGGGGACAGCAAACACA. Translated: CASGEPGTANT. The whole CDR3 is CASGEPGTANTEVFF.

Note on this clone: All gene names here are mouse names. The read is 4 residues too short to cover the CDR3 end, so that end is filled in from the germline J gene. This chain joins TRBV31 and TRBJ1-1, with D possibly being TRBD1 (5 bases). CDR1 and CDR2 from the germline V gene are GKSSPN and SITVG. This CDR3 has 14 residues. Trimming removed 0 bases at V and 0 bases at J, with 8 bases between. The sequenced part of the CDR3 DNA is TGTGCCTGGAGTCTAGACAGCGCAAACACA. It specifies CAWSLDSANT. The full CDR3 protein reads CAWSLDSANTEVFF.

This clone was counted ten times or more. Gene names refer to mouse genes. The sequenced fragment ends 4 residues before the CDR3 boundary, so the rest is inferred from the germline J gene. The chain joins TRBV19 to TRBJ1-1; the match to TRBD1 covers 9 bases. V was clipped by 6 bases and J by 4 bases; unmatched bases: 4. Per germline, CDR1 FNHDT and CDR2 SITEND (reference sequence). This CDR3 comprises 13 residues. Partial CDR3 DNA: TGTGCCAGCACCCCGGGACAGGGCACA. It translates to CASTPGQGT. The whole CDR3 sequence is CASTPGQGTEVFF.

This clone turned up a few times. Mouse names are used for the genes. The read ends 4 residues before the CDR3 terminus; that terminus is restored from the germline J gene. This rearrangement joins TRBV5 to TRBJ2-1; 10 bases line up with TRBD2. Germline V CDR1 and CDR2: LGHNA, YNLKQL (reference sequence). The CDR3 is 16 residues long. V shed 4 bases, J shed 5 bases, and the junction held 8 bases outside the gene matches. CDR3 amino acids: CASSLDWGEWDAEQFF. The CDR3 DNA, read in part, is TGTGCCAGCAGCCTCGACTGGGGGGAGTGGGATGCT.

A few counts support this clone. The gene names given are mouse names. The read falls 4 residues short of the CDR3 end, and the missing part is taken from the germline J gene. The chain is built from TRBV19 and TRBJ2-1; D tentatively reads TRBD1 or TRBD2 (5 bases each). The CDR3 spans 13 residues. The V and J ends lost 3 bases and 5 bases respectively, with 9 bases between them. CDR1 is FNHDT, CDR2 SITEND, per germline (reference sequence). The sequenced part of the CDR3 DNA is TGTGCCAGCAGTAGGGGGTTTCATGCT. This gives the protein CASSRGFHA. The entire CDR3 protein reads CASSRGFHAEQFF.

Only a few counts were recorded for this clone. The gene names here belong to mouse. The sequenced fragment ends 4 residues before the CDR3 boundary, so the rest is inferred from the germline J gene. The V call is TRBV5, the J call TRBJ1-1; possible D gene TRBD1, 6 bases. Germline loops: CDR1 LGHNA, CDR2 YNLKQL (reference sequence). V dropped 1 base and J dropped 4 bases, with 10 bases sitting between them. The length of the CDR3 is 14 residues. This chain's CDR3 is CASSQAGAVTEVFF. The sequenced CDR3 bases are TGTGCCAGCAGCCAAGCAGGGGCAGTCACA.

In this sample, this clone turned up a few times. Gene names and germline refer to mouse. The read terminates 4 residues ahead of where the CDR3 ends, so the germline J gene completes it. The genes are TRBV20 and TRBJ2-1; D is ambiguous. Germline CDR1 and CDR2: GFQATS and STVNSAI. Trimming took off 2 bases at V and 2 bases at J, with 10 bases between the two ends. The CDR3 runs 14 residues. The CDR3 DNA, read in part, is TGTGGTGCTAGGTTCCACTCCCACTATGCT. It yields the protein CGARFHSHYA. The full CDR3 protein reads CGARFHSHYAEQFF.